The clone carrying this T cell receptor (beta chain) came up once. Its antigen is unidentified. The sample comes from a study of a mutant IDH1 vaccine in newly diagnosed glioma. On the study more broadly: Receipt of radiotherapy, temozolomide, or both preceded the study, and most received both.

Time point: week 5, during vaccination. Every single dose of the vaccine, 300 ug of mutant IDH1 20-mer peptide, came with topical imiquimod. Method: immunoSEQ multiplex PCR; TCRdb's copy keeps in-frame clones and lacks some. The data hold about 51,000 clones, with roughly 78% observed a single time. V lost 4 bases and J lost 5, with 8 bases in between. The germline V gene encodes CDR1 LNHDA and CDR2 SQIVND (reference sequence). The CDR3 consists of 12 residues. The rearrangement uses TRBV19 and TRBJ2-5; perhaps D is TRBD1 or TRBD2 (5 bases each). This TCR derives from a woman between 40 and 50 years old with glioma. Specimen: PBMCs, collected from a glioma patient whose treatment included an IDH1 peptide vaccine. CDR3 in DNA: TGTGCCAGTAGTAGCGAGGGGGAGACCCAGTACTTC. It yields the protein CASSSEGETQYF.